The 22 T cell receptor beta chains below all came from one sample that was sequenced in a study of CXCR3-negative and CXCR3-positive naive CD8 T cells. Preparation of TRB cDNA libraries relied on 5' RACE carrying UMI labels. TCRdb re-called the 5' RACE reads, yielding one record per CDR3 amino acid sequence without DNA. The sample's table shows approximately 100,000 distinct CDR3 sequences. Study observations and caveats: Hydrophobicity was higher for TRB CDR3s found in CXCR3-positive naive cells than in CXCR3-negative naive cells.

Their antigens are not known. The sequenced sample consisted of naive CXCR3+ CD8+ T cells from blood. Subset specified: CD45RO-CCR7+CD27+CD95- naive CD8+ T cells expressing CXCR3 (TNR3+). The receptors come from a human donor in good health. Some clones in this sample may be carry-over from other donors' samples.

This chain uses TRBV6-6 with TRBJ2-7; without DNA, the TCRdb call of TRBD1 cannot be checked. This CDR3 spans 15 amino acids. Germline V lookup: CDR1 MNHNY, CDR2 SVGAGI (reference sequence). CDR3 protein: CASSLDARDAYEQYF.

The chain recombines TRBV28 with TRBJ2-1; TCRdb gives TRBD1 as the D gene, but with no DNA this cannot be confirmed. The CDR3 consists of 13 residues. CDR1 MDHEN and CDR2 SYDVKM come from the germline V gene. CDR3 loop: CASSSRGSNEQFF.

The chain uses TRBV7-9 and TRBJ2-7. This CDR3 has 14 residues. CDR1 SEHNR and CDR2 FQNEAQ come from the germline V gene (reference sequence). The CDR3 sequence: CASSLAGRSYEQYF. Supplemented by reference TRBV7-9 and TRBJ2-7, the full variable domain reads DTGVSQNPRHKITKRGQNVTFRCDPISEHNRLYWYRQTLGQGPEFLTYFQNEAQLEKSRLLSDRFSAERPKGSFSTLEIQRTEQGDSAMYLCASSLAGRSYEQYFGPGTRLTVT.

The rearrangement joins TRBV20-1 to TRBJ2-1; TCRdb designates TRBD2, a call that cannot be tested without DNA. CDR1 and CDR2 (germline): DFQATT, SNEGSKA (reference sequence). The CDR3 covers 18 residues. This CDR3 reads CSARKDAGLAEIYNEQFF.

The chain uses TRBV7-9 and TRBJ2-7. Germline CDR1 SEHNR, CDR2 FQNEAQ (reference sequence). The CDR3 runs to 12 residues. The CDR3 reads CASSDHDDEQYF.

The rearrangement joins TRBV14 to TRBJ2-1. Germline loops: CDR1 SGHDN, CDR2 FVKESK. The CDR3 runs to 16 residues. The CDR3 spells CASSQEGTGFWDEQFF.

This chain connects TRBV11-2 to TRBJ2-2; without DNA, the TCRdb call of TRBD2 cannot be checked. The CDR3 covers 16 residues. Germline V gene sequence: CDR1 SGHAT, CDR2 FQNNGV. This CDR3 reads CASSPPGLAVTGELFF. The variable domain in full, completed from reference TRBV11-2 and TRBJ2-2, reads EAGVAQSPRYKIIEKRQSVAFWCNPISGHATLYWYQQILGQGPKLLIQFQNNGVVDDSQLPKDRFSAERLKGVDSTLKIQPAKLEDSAVYLCASSPPGLAVTGELFFGEGSRLTVL.

This chain joins TRBV12-3 or TRBV12-4 and TRBJ2-7. This CDR3 has 14 amino acids. The CDR3 region is CASSWTRNSYEQYF.

The gene calls are TRBV28 and TRBJ2-3; the TRBD1 assignment by TCRdb is unverifiable without DNA. CDR3 size: 14 residues. CDR1 and CDR2 (germline): MDHEN, SYDVKM. Here the CDR3 reads CASSPLGVADTQYF. The full variable domain, its missing parts supplied by reference TRBV28 and TRBJ2-3, is DVKVTQSSRYLVKRTGEKVFLECVQDMDHENMFWYRQDPGLGLRLIYFSYDVKMKEKGDIPEGYSVSREKKERFSLILESASTNQTSMYLCASSPLGVADTQYFGPGTRLTVL.

The chain is built from TRBV12-3 or TRBV12-4 and TRBJ2-1; TCRdb's D gene call, TRBD1, goes unchecked for lack of DNA. This CDR3 comprises 15 residues. CDR3 in amino acids: CASSPWGVGGNEQFF.

V usage is TRBV28 and J usage is TRBJ2-1; without DNA, the TCRdb call of TRBD1 cannot be checked. Looked up from germline, CDR1 is MDHEN and CDR2 is SYDVKM. CDR3 size: 16 residues. CDR3: CASSPPGPPPYNEQFF. The whole variable domain, filled in from reference TRBV28 and TRBJ2-1, reads DVKVTQSSRYLVKRTGEKVFLECVQDMDHENMFWYRQDPGLGLRLIYFSYDVKMKEKGDIPEGYSVSREKKERFSLILESASTNQTSMYLCASSPPGPPPYNEQFFGPGTRLTVL.

The V and J genes are TRBV7-3 and TRBJ2-7; the TCRdb D gene call, TRBD1, has no DNA to confirm it. Germline-derived CDR1 and CDR2 are SGHTA and FQGTGA. The CDR3 has 22 residues. CDR3: CASSLILRCVPNKPGQAYEQYF.

The chain recombines TRBV24-1 with TRBJ2-7. CDR3 length equals 15 residues. In germline, CDR1 is KGHDR, CDR2 SFDVKD. CDR3 region: CATSDFVSDSYEQYF.

J is TRBJ2-1 and V is TRBV20-1; checking the TCRdb D call of TRBD1 is not possible without DNA. The germline V gene has CDR1 DFQATT and CDR2 SNEGSKA (reference sequence). The CDR3 runs to 15 residues. The CDR3 sequence is CSDRDEIPGRNEQFF.

The J gene is TRBJ1-2, the V gene TRBV6-5. Germline lookup yields CDR1 MNHEY and CDR2 SVGAGI. The CDR3 runs to 12 residues. The CDR3: CASRAGLGGYTF.

J is TRBJ1-1 and V is TRBV5-1. Germline values: CDR1 SGHRS, CDR2 YFSETQ. This CDR3 spans 13 amino acids. The CDR3 loop reads CASSPEMNTEAFF.

V usage is TRBV28 and J usage is TRBJ2-1; the TCRdb D gene call, TRBD1, has no DNA to confirm it. Germline lookup yields CDR1 MDHEN and CDR2 SYDVKM. This CDR3 comprises 18 residues. CDR3 residues: CASSFMSFGQGRYNEQFF.

This chain joins TRBV7-2 and TRBJ2-5; the TCRdb D gene call, TRBD1, has no DNA to confirm it. CDR1 and CDR2 from the germline V gene are SGHTA and FQGNSA. The CDR3 is 17 amino acids. The CDR3 sequence: CASSRPPGRVYQETQYF.

The chain's CDR3 is CSARDLDRYNEQFF. The rearrangement joins TRBV20-1 to TRBJ2-1; TCRdb reports TRBD1, a call that lacks DNA to check it against. Germline CDR1 is DFQATT and CDR2 is SNEGSKA (reference sequence). The CDR3 length is 14 residues.

This chain connects TRBV6-5 to TRBJ2-2; TCRdb reports TRBD2, a call that lacks DNA to check it against. Germline CDR1 is MNHEY and CDR2 is SVGAGI. The CDR3 has 12 residues. The CDR3 region is CASYQRAGELFF.

This rearrangement joins TRBV29-1 to TRBJ2-3; TCRdb's assignment of TRBD1 cannot be checked, as there is no DNA. There are 15 residues in the CDR3. Germline values: CDR1 SQVTM, CDR2 ANQGSEA. The CDR3 is CSARGGGGPTDTQYF.

The rearrangement links TRBV7-9 to TRBJ2-7; TCRdb names TRBD1, which stays unverified in the absence of DNA. The CDR3 covers 14 residues. CDR1 is SEHNR and CDR2 is FQNEAQ in the germline V gene (reference sequence). CDR3 protein: CASSETGEIHEQYF.